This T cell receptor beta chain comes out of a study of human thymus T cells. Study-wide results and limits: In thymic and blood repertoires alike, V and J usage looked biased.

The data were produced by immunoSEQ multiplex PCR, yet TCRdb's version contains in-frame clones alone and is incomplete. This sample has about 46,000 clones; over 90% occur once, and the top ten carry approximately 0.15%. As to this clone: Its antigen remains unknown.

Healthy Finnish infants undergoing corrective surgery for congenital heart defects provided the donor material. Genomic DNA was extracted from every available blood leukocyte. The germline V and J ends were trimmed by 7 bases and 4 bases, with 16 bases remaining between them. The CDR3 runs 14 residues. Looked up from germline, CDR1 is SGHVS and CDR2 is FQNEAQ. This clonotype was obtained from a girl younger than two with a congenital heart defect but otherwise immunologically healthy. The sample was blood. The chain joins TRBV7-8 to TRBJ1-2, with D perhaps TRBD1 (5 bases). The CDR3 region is CASTTRGEGYGYTF. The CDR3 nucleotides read TGTGCCAGCACTACTAGAGGGGAAGGCTATGGCTACACCTTC.